Detailed here is one T cell receptor beta chain. Its antigen remains unidentified. The assay was immunoSEQ multiplex PCR, and TCRdb's table has in-frame clones only and misses some. The data contain tens of thousands of clones, roughly 97% of them singletons. The entry originates in a study of monozygotic twins with cystic fibrosis. Looking at the study overall: Three micrograms of fragmented DNA underwent roughly 16 PCR cycles for library preparation.

Findings and caveats of the study: In this small cohort, shared CDR3 numbers showed no association with age, concordance or disease severity. Monozygotic CF twins shared more identical nucleotide clonotypes than unrelated patients.

Sequenced material: blood. The sequence was collected from a girl aged 2 to 9 with cystic fibrosis.

The CDR3 loop reads CASSLRGPIYEQYF. Here the CDR3 DNA reads TGTGCCAGTAGTCTCAGGGGGCCTATCTACGAGCAGTACTTC. V usage is TRBV19 and J usage is TRBJ2-7; 8 nucleotides agree with TRBD1. Per the germline V gene, CDR1 is LNHDA and CDR2 is SQIVND (reference sequence). After removal of 5 bases from V and 3 bases from J, the junction contained 6 bases not matched to a gene. The CDR3 runs to 14 residues.